These T cell receptor beta chains were read from a single sample in a study of blood T cell repertoires in COVID-19. Some clones are missing from TCRdb's copy, which holds only in-frame ones; the method was immunoSEQ multiplex PCR. The sample carries 70,000 to 95,000 clones, more than 80% recorded once. Sequenced: peripheral blood. The receptors stem from a human donor in a cohort sampled during active COVID-19. The CDR3 runs from the conserved cysteine through the conserved F or W. The D gene is left open where the match is weak. The size entry is marked missing in some rows and otherwise reads once, few, many or a size class.

D	V	J	size	DNA	CDR3
.	TRBV4-2	TRBJ1-1	.	TGTGCCAGCAGCCAACGAGGCAGTTCATCCGAAGCTTTCTTT	CASSQRGSSSEAFF
.	TRBV7-6	TRBJ2-1	.	TGTGCCAGCAGCTTAGTGTGGCGGTCGGCGGGGGCCCCGGGCTCCTACAATGAGCAGTTCTTC	CASSLVWRSAGAPGSYNEQFF
.	TRBV28	TRBJ1-5	.	TGTGCCAGCAGTGACAGAAATAGCAATCAGCCCCAGCATTTT	CASSDRNSNQPQHF
.	TRBV9	TRBJ1-6	few	TGTGCCAGCAGCGGGGGGGGTACGTATAATTCACCCCTCCACTTT	CASSGGGTYNSPLHF
.	TRBV7-9	TRBJ2-7	.	TGTGCCAGCAGCCCCGCAGACACGGGGGGCAAATACGAGCAGTACTTC	CASSPADTGGKYEQYF
.	TRBV3-1/TRBV3-2	TRBJ2-3	.	TGTGCCAGCAGCCCTACAGGGACGAGCACAGATACGCAGTATTTT	CASSPTGTSTDTQYF
.	TRBV24-1	TRBJ1-1	.	TGTGCCACCAGTGATTTGGTGGGGGCGGTCGGAGCTTTCTTT	CATSDLVGAVGAFF
.	TRBV12-2	TRBJ2-4	.	TGTGCAAGTCCCCATATAGCGGGGGGCACCCGGGGGAACATTCAGTACTTC	CASPHIAGGTRGNIQYF
.	TRBV19	TRBJ1-1	few	TGTGCCAGTACCCTGGGACAAGTTGAAGCTTTCTTT	CASTLGQVEAFF
TRBD1	TRBV7-8	TRBJ1-1	once	TGTGCCAGCAGCCTCCCCCGGGACAGGGGGATCGACACTGAAGCTTTCTTT	CASSLPRDRGIDTEAFF
TRBD1	TRBV2	TRBJ1-2	.	TGTGCCATCCTCCCGGGACAGGGGGCGGACGGCTACACCTTC	CAILPGQGADGYTF
TRBD1	TRBV5-1	TRBJ2-7	.	TGCGCCAGCAGCCCGGGACAGGGACTTTACGAGCAGTACTTC	CASSPGQGLYEQYF
TRBD1	TRBV12-3/TRBV12-4	TRBJ2-7	.	TGTGCCAGCAGCCCGGACAGGCGCTACGAGCAGTACTTC	CASSPDRRYEQYF
TRBD1	TRBV7-2	TRBJ1-1	.	TGTGCCAGCAGCTTAGATCCAACCCGGACAGGCGGTCGAGACACTGAAGCTTTCTTT	CASSLDPTRTGGRDTEAFF
TRBD1	TRBV7-2	TRBJ1-4	.	TGTGCCATAAAGGGGGCGGCTAATGAAAAACTGTTTTTT	CAIKGAANEKLFF
.	TRBV5-5	TRBJ1-1	.	TGTGCCAGCAGCCCCTCGACGTTACGGGACACTGAAGCTTTCTTT	CASSPSTLRDTEAFF
TRBD1	TRBV7-9	TRBJ1-4	few	TGTGCCAGCAGCTTAGGGGGACAGTTTAATGAAAAACTGTTTTTT	CASSLGGQFNEKLFF
.	TRBV9	TRBJ1-1	.	TGTGCCAGCAGCGTGGCTCAGGACGGAGGGAGGAGTGAAGCTTTCTTT	CASSVAQDGGRSEAFF
TRBD1	TRBV4-2	TRBJ1-6	.	TGTGCCAGCAGCTACGGGACAGGGAGCTCCTATAATTCACCCCTCCACTTT	CASSYGTGSSYNSPLHF
.	TRBV19	TRBJ2-4	.	TGTGCCAGTAGTATAACAGGGCTTGCCAAAAACATTCAGTACTTC	CASSITGLAKNIQYF
TRBD1	TRBV29-1	TRBJ2-1	.	TGCAGCGCCGGGACAGGGCGCCATGAGCAGTTCTTC	CSAGTGRHEQFF
.	TRBV5-1	TRBJ1-5	.	TGCGCCAGCAGCTTGACCGGCGGGCCCCAGCATTTT	CASSLTGGPQHF
.	TRBV4-3	TRBJ2-3	.	TGCGCCAGCAGCCAAGGCCATAGCGCAGATACGCAGTATTTT	CASSQGHSADTQYF
TRBD1	TRBV4-1	TRBJ1-4	once	TGCGCCAGCAGCCAAGATTGGCAGGGGGCATCTAATGAAAAACTGTTTTTT	CASSQDWQGASNEKLFF
TRBD2	TRBV5-1	TRBJ2-3	.	TGCGCCAGCATTTTCGGGGGGGCGCGCACAGATACGCAGTATTTT	CASIFGGARTDTQYF
.	TRBV7-6	TRBJ1-6	.	TGTGCCAGCAGCCCCGGGGAGTTTACGGCACCCCTCCACTTT	CASSPGEFTAPLHF